These 10 T cell receptor beta chains originate from one sample sequenced in a study of T cells after yellow fever vaccination. TCRdb reprocessed the 5' RACE reads with MiXCR, giving one entry per CDR3 protein. The profile shows about 430,000 distinct CDR3 sequences, roughly a sixth of them singletons. Sequenced material: PBMCs, taken before the yellow fever booster vaccination. The receptors originated from a man between 18 and 29 years old who received the YFV17D yellow fever vaccine.

V and J are TRBV29-1 and TRBJ2-5, with a possible D match to TRBD1 (6 bases). The CDR3 length is 12 residues. From germline, CDR1 is SQVTM and CDR2 ANQGSEA. V was trimmed by 7 bases and J by 5 bases, leaving 14 bases between them. CDR3 sequence (DNA): TGCAGCGGGGGTCACAGGGCGGAGACCCAGTACTTC. Amino acid sequence: CSGGHRAETQYF. Full variable domain (outside the CDR3, taken from reference TRBV29-1 and TRBJ2-5): SAVISQKPSRDICQRGTSLTIQCQVDSQVTMMFWYRQQPGQSLTLIATANQGSEATYESGFVIDKFPISRPNLTFSTLTVSNMSPEDSSIYLCSGGHRAETQYFGPGTRLLVL.

As for this clonotype: The junction shows a germline mismatch at one end, possibly a read error. The chain couples TRBV4-3 to TRBJ2-1; no reliable D call. The CDR3 is 15 residues long. Germline CDR1 reads LGHNA; CDR2 reads YSLEER. The CDR3: CASSQVRTLRNDQFF. DNA of the CDR3: TGCGCCAGCAGCCAAGTCCGGACCTTAAGGAATGACCAGTTCTTC.

This clonotype appeared a single time. The rearrangement joins TRBV7-2 to TRBJ1-6; 8 bases match TRBD1. Losses at the gene ends were 0 bases for V and 9 bases for J; bases not matched to a gene: 7. Germline CDR1 SGHTA, CDR2 FQGNSA. The CDR3 covers 16 residues. CDR3 sequence (DNA): TGTGCCAGCAGCTTAGCACTACAGGGGGTCAGTTCACCCCTCCACTTT. Protein: CASSLALQGVSSPLHF.

The genes are TRBV7-2 and TRBJ2-3, with 7 bases fitting TRBD2. J was trimmed by 3 bases and V by 5 bases; bases with no gene match: 11. CDR3 length: 16 amino acids. CDR1 is SGHTA, CDR2 FQGNSA, per germline. The CDR3 nucleotides read TGTGCCAGCAGCCACAGCACGGGGAGGGTGACAGATACGCAGTATTTT. Translated, it gives CASSHSTGRVTDTQYF.

In nucleotides, the CDR3 is TGCAGTGCTAGTGCGGGAAGCGATTACAATGAGCAGTTCTTC. It is translated as CSASAGSDYNEQFF. V is TRBV20-1 and J is TRBJ2-1, with D maybe TRBD2 (6 bases). With 3 bases removed from V and 4 bases from J, the gap between germline ends came to 13 bases. The germline V gene has CDR1 DFQATT and CDR2 SNEGSKA (reference sequence). The CDR3 loop spans 14 amino acids.

The J gene is TRBJ1-4, the V gene TRBV7-2; the D gene is possibly TRBD1 (5 bases). Trimming shortened V by 5 bases and J by 12 bases, and 16 bases separated the two germline ends. CDR3 length equals 13 residues. The germline V gene encodes CDR1 SGHTA and CDR2 FQGNSA. CDR3 region: CASSPHQGVELFF. DNA for the CDR3: TGTGCCAGCAGCCCCCACCAGGGAGTGGAACTGTTTTTT.

J is TRBJ2-5 and V is TRBV6-5; 9 bases align to TRBD2. Germline CDR1 MNHEY, CDR2 SVGAGI. The CDR3 spans 14 residues. J gave up 5 bases and V 2 bases, and 3 bases lay outside the gene matches. CDR3 bases: TGTGCCAGCAGTTACCGGACTAGCGAGGAGACCCAGTACTTC. It codes for CASSYRTSEETQYF.

This clonotype occurred a few times. The chain is built from TRBV6-5 and TRBJ2-6; D is unclear. V lost 1 base and J 0 bases, leaving 1 base between the germline ends. The CDR3 loop spans 14 amino acids. Germline values: CDR1 MNHEY, CDR2 SVGAGI. The CDR3 DNA reads TGTGCCAGCAGTTACTTCTCTGGGGCCAACGTCCTGACTTTC. Protein product: CASSYFSGANVLTF.

The gene calls are TRBV6-2 or TRBV6-3 and TRBJ2-2; D remains unclear. Germline V CDR1 and CDR2: MNHEY, SVGEGT. Trimming cost V 10 bases and J 6 bases, with 15 bases left between them. This CDR3 comprises 13 residues. The CDR3 is CAINNPRAGELFF. As DNA, the CDR3 is TGTGCCATCAACAATCCAAGGGCCGGGGAGCTGTTTTTT.

This chain connects TRBV28 to TRBJ2-5; 7 bases are shared with TRBD1. The CDR3 length is 13 residues. Germline trimming cut 6 bases from V and 4 bases from J; bases unmatched to any gene: 5. The germline CDR1 and CDR2 sequences are MDHEN and SYDVKM. CDR3 protein: CASSLQGTETQYF. CDR3 DNA: TGTGCCAGCAGCCTACAGGGGACAGAGACCCAGTACTTC.